These 15 T cell receptor beta chains were sequenced from one sample in a study of cytomegalovirus exposure and HLA in healthy donors. The PCR employed 60 Vbeta primers together with 13 Jbeta primers. Sequencing used immunoSEQ multiplex PCR; TCRdb keeps in-frame clones, though not all of them. The table shows about 190,000 clones, with 60% to 80% occurring only once. The sample taken for sequencing was PBMCs. The source is a woman aged 25 to 39 in good health and CMV-seropositive.

V and J are TRBV19 and TRBJ2-7, with TRBD1 matching 7 bases. This CDR3 region has 14 residues. The J segment lost 4 bases and the V segment lost 3 bases, leaving 6 bases of the junction unmatched. The germline V gene has CDR1 LNHDA and CDR2 SQIVND (reference sequence). The CDR3 loop is CASSITGARYEQYF. The CDR3 DNA follows: TGTGCCAGTAGTATTACAGGGGCGAGGTACGAGCAGTACTTC.

As regards this clone: This CDR3 is also generated by other DNA sequences in the sample. V usage is TRBV9 and J usage is TRBJ2-5, with a possible D match to TRBD2 (5 bases). The germline gives CDR1 SGDLS, CDR2 YYNGEE. V lost 0 bases, J lost 5 bases, and 11 bases lay in between. The CDR3 runs 14 residues. The CDR3 loop is CASSVGLAGETQYF. The CDR3 bases are TGTGCCAGCAGCGTAGGTCTAGCCGGCGAGACCCAGTACTTC.

The chain employs TRBV5-1 and TRBJ2-1; 7 nucleotides align to TRBD2. J was trimmed by 0 bases and V by 0 bases; bases with no gene match: 0. The germline V gene has CDR1 SGHRS and CDR2 YFSETQ. The CDR3 sequence is 15 residues long. CDR3 DNA: TGCGCCAGCAGCTTGGGGACTAGCTCCTACAATGAGCAGTTCTTC. The encoded protein is CASSLGTSSYNEQFF.

This CDR3 reads CASSLGASGGVPETQYF. The CDR3 DNA reads TGTGCCAGCAGCTTAGGGGCTAGCGGGGGAGTTCCAGAGACCCAGTACTTC. The rearrangement uses TRBV11-2 and TRBJ2-5; 10 nucleotides line up with TRBD2. This CDR3 has 17 residues. V shed 1 base, J shed 4 bases, and the junction held 9 bases outside the gene matches. From germline, CDR1 is SGHAT and CDR2 FQNNGV.

CDR3 sequence (DNA): TGTGCCAGCAGTTTCGGCGGAGTGTCTAATGAAAAACTGTTTTTT. Translation: CASSFGGVSNEKLFF. This chain connects TRBV28 to TRBJ1-4; no clear D gene. The length of the CDR3 is 15 residues. The V gene's germline CDR1 is MDHEN and CDR2 SYDVKM. Trimming removed 3 bases from V and 3 bases from J, with 11 bases in between.

This sequence joins TRBV28 and TRBJ1-5; D might be TRBD1 (5 bases). Trimming cost V 7 bases and J 4 bases, with 14 bases left between them. The germline V gene encodes CDR1 MDHEN and CDR2 SYDVKM. The CDR3 extends over 14 amino acids. CDR3 in DNA: TGTGCCAGCATCGACGGGGGGGGAAATCAGCCCCAGCATTTT. Translated, it gives CASIDGGGNQPQHF.

This clone was picked up one time. V is TRBV2 and J is TRBJ2-7; 12 bases match TRBD2. Trimming took 4 bases from V and 3 from J; bases not matched to a gene: 7. This CDR3 is 16 amino acids long. CDR1 and CDR2 (germline): SNHLY, FYNNEI. The CDR3 region has the DNA TGTGCCAGCAGTGTAAGCCCGACTAGCGGGAGCTACGAGCAGTACTTC. Protein sequence: CASSVSPTSGSYEQYF.

The chain couples TRBV2 to TRBJ1-5; the D is unclear. CDR3 size: 16 residues. CDR1 SNHLY and CDR2 FYNNEI come from the germline V gene. Between the trimmed V and J ends, which lost 2 bases and 0 bases, there was a span of 11 bases. This CDR3 reads CASSENGLFSNQPQHF. CDR3 in DNA: TGTGCCAGCAGTGAAAATGGGCTTTTTAGCAATCAGCCCCAGCATTTT.

This clone was seen just once. The V gene is TRBV4-1, the J gene TRBJ2-3, with a weak D call TRBD2 (5 bases). Trimming took off 4 bases at V and 2 bases at J, with 7 bases between the two ends. The CDR3 sequence is 13 residues long. Germline CDR1 MGHRA, CDR2 YSYEKL. The CDR3 nucleotides read TGCGCCAGCAGCCGGGGAGCCACAGATACGCAGTATTTT. It specifies CASSRGATDTQYF.

This sequence joins TRBV28 and TRBJ2-1, with TRBD2 matching 12 bases. Trimming cost V 2 bases and J 7 bases; bases outside gene matches: 3. The CDR3 covers 15 residues. Looked up from germline, CDR1 is MDHEN and CDR2 is SYDVKM. CDR3 nucleotide sequence: TGTGCCAGCAGTTTACTAGCGGGGGGGCAAAATGAGCAGTTCTTC. This codes for CASSLLAGGQNEQFF.

The chain is built from TRBV2 and TRBJ2-7, with 8 positions matching TRBD1. The CDR3 extends over 16 amino acids. The V gene's germline CDR1 is SNHLY and CDR2 FYNNEI. The V segment lost 3 bases and the J segment 5 bases; nucleotides outside the gene matches: 12. The chain's CDR3 is CASSEGRGPHRHEQYF. The CDR3 coding sequence is TGTGCCAGCAGTGAGGGCAGGGGGCCGCATCGGCACGAGCAGTACTTC.

The V and J genes are TRBV27 and TRBJ2-1, with 9 bases aligning to TRBD2. The CDR3 length is 16 residues. CDR1 is MNHEY, CDR2 SMNVEV, per germline (reference sequence). V shed 3 bases and J 10 bases; nucleotides not matched to a gene: 13. The CDR3 is CASSFGSAGGPDEQFF. The CDR3 nucleotides read TGTGCCAGCAGTTTCGGGAGTGCGGGAGGGCCTGACGAGCAGTTCTTC.

The chain combines TRBV6-5 with TRBJ2-7; D is perhaps TRBD2 (5 bases). This CDR3 spans 14 amino acids. Germline V gene data show CDR1 as MNHEY and CDR2 as SVGAGI. Trimming cost V 3 bases and J 6 bases, with 15 bases left between them. CDR3 in amino acids: CASSYYPEGCEQYF. The CDR3 coding sequence is TGTGCCAGCAGTTATTACCCAGAGGGATGCGAGCAGTACTTC.

The rearrangement links TRBV6-1 to TRBJ2-5; 12 nucleotides line up with TRBD2. With 1 base clipped from V and 4 bases from J, the junction kept 1 base outside the gene matches. The CDR3 has 15 residues. Per the germline V gene, CDR1 is MNHNS and CDR2 is SASEGT. The CDR3 loop is CASSEVTSGGETQYF. CDR3 in DNA: TGTGCCAGCAGTGAAGTGACTAGCGGGGGAGAGACCCAGTACTTC.

This chain joins TRBV28 and TRBJ1-6; 9 nucleotides match TRBD1. Trimming at V came to 5 bases and at J to 7 bases, leaving 6 bases not matched to a gene. CDR1 and CDR2 from the germline V gene are MDHEN and SYDVKM. CDR3 length: 15 residues. CDR3 in amino acids: CASSGQGIWNSPLHF. The CDR3 nucleotides read TGTGCCAGCAGTGGACAGGGGATCTGGAATTCACCCCTCCACTTT.